A few counts support the clone carrying this T cell receptor beta chain. No antigen is known for it. This record comes from a study of T cell repertoires in cytomegalovirus infection. Study-wide background: Through public TCR beta signatures, both CMV infection and matching HLA type were indicated.

Trimming stripped 5 bases from V and 3 bases from J, with 11 bases between. The CDR3 loop spans 14 amino acids. Germline-derived CDR1 and CDR2 are SGHAT and FQNNGV. Findings of the study overall: Ex vivo, HLA-C-restricted CMV-specific TCR beta clonotypes prevailed over the rest of the response.

TCRdb analysed the reads with MiXCR anew, one entry per CDR3 protein. The table shows 150,000 to 180,000 distinct CDR3 sequences, with 23% occurring only once. V usage is TRBV11-2 and J usage is TRBJ2-1; no clear D gene. The material sequenced was PBMCs. This TCR was recovered from a human donor in good health (CMV status not recorded). Some clones in this sample may be carry-over from other donors' samples. CDR3 sequence: CASSTWENYNEQFF. As DNA, the CDR3 is TGTGCCAGCAGCACCTGGGAAAACTACAATGAGCAGTTCTTC. Combining the CDR3 with reference TRBV11-2 and TRBJ2-1 gives the whole variable domain EAGVAQSPRYKIIEKRQSVAFWCNPISGHATLYWYQQILGQGPKLLIQFQNNGVVDDSQLPKDRFSAERLKGVDSTLKIQPAKLEDSAVYLCASSTWENYNEQFFGPGTRLTVL.